Presented here are 28 T cell receptor beta chains from one specimen sequenced in a study of shared clonotypes between healthy human individuals. Profiled with immunoSEQ multiplex PCR; TCRdb holds only in-frame clones, not every one. Among approximately 2,000,000 clones listed, about nine tenths were seen once. What was sequenced was naive CD4+ T cells from PBMCs. Subset in this sample: CD45RA+ positively selected. These receptors originate from a young man in good health. Some clones in this sample may be carry-over from other donors' samples.

The chain joins TRBV10-3 to TRBJ2-1; 8 bases map to TRBD2. Trimming took 0 bases from V and 7 from J; bases not matched to a gene: 14. CDR3 size: 18 residues. Germline V gene data show CDR1 as ENHRY and CDR2 as SYGVKD. The DNA for the CDR3 is TGTGCCATCAGTGAGTCATTGGTGGTAGCGGGAAGTTGGAATGAGCAGTTCTTC. Encoded protein: CAISESLVVAGSWNEQFF.

V usage is TRBV27 and J usage is TRBJ2-7; D uncertain. Germline CDR1 reads MNHEY; CDR2 reads SMNVEV (reference sequence). The CDR3 is 14 amino acids. The V end lost 3 bases, the J end lost 8 bases, and 17 bases lay between the germline ends. CDR3 sequence: CASSFTPSGGKQYF. In DNA, the CDR3 is TGTGCCAGCAGTTTTACGCCCTCTGGCGGAAAGCAGTACTTC.

The DNA for the CDR3 is TGCGCCAGCAGCTTGGAGGGGACAGGGGCTAACACTGAAGCTTTCTTT. This sequence encodes CASSLEGTGANTEAFF. The rearrangement joins TRBV5-1 to TRBJ1-1, with TRBD1 matching 10 bases. The V and J ends lost 0 bases and 2 bases, in that order; junction bases with no gene match: 4. The CDR3 has 16 residues. Germline V lookup: CDR1 SGHRS, CDR2 YFSETQ.

About this clone: The sample contains more than one DNA sequence encoding this CDR3. The chain uses TRBV5-1 and TRBJ2-7; a possible D gene is TRBD1 (6 bases). Germline V CDR1 and CDR2: SGHRS, YFSETQ. The CDR3 runs to 12 residues. V dropped 2 bases and J dropped 5 bases, with 8 bases sitting between them. This CDR3 is CASSLPGDEQYF. CDR3 DNA: TGCGCCAGCAGCTTACCAGGGGACGAGCAGTACTTC.

Here the CDR3 DNA reads TGTGCCAGTAGCCAGGGGCTCAATACGCAGTATTTT. Its protein product is CASSQGLNTQYF. The rearrangement links TRBV19 to TRBJ2-3, with D possibly TRBD1 on 6 matching bases. The germline CDR1 and CDR2 sequences are LNHDA and SQIVND (reference sequence). The V end was cut by 6 bases, the J end by 7 bases, with 11 bases between. CDR3 size: 12 residues.

The V and J genes are TRBV6-1 and TRBJ2-7; D might be TRBD2 (5 bases). The CDR3 sequence is 13 residues long. Germline CDR1 and CDR2: MNHNS and SASEGT. Trimming stripped 11 bases from V and 0 bases from J, with 14 bases between. The CDR3 reads CAARVANSYEQYF. The CDR3 DNA reads TGTGCCGCCCGGGTAGCGAACTCCTACGAGCAGTACTTC.

The chain carries TRBV4-2 and TRBJ2-7; TRBD2 matches at 8 bases. The ends lost 1 base at V and 2 bases at J; junction bases unmatched: 10. Germline CDR1 and CDR2: LGHNA and YNFKEQ. The CDR3 is 17 residues long. CDR3 protein: CASSQASGLAGAYEQYF. CDR3 sequence (DNA): TGTGCCAGCAGCCAAGCCTCGGGGCTAGCGGGCGCCTACGAGCAGTACTTC.

The chain carries TRBV5-1 and TRBJ2-3, with TRBD2 matching over 8 bases. The V segment lost 2 bases and the J segment 0 bases; nucleotides outside the gene matches: 5. CDR3 length: 16 residues. Germline lookup yields CDR1 SGHRS and CDR2 YFSETQ. The CDR3 DNA reads as TGCGCCAGCAGCTTAAATGGCGGGAGGAGCACAGATACGCAGTATTTT. Translation gives CASSLNGGRSTDTQYF.

The J gene is TRBJ2-7, the V gene TRBV20-1; 7 bases are a match to TRBD2. Germline loops: CDR1 DFQATT, CDR2 SNEGSKA (reference sequence). The CDR3 spans 11 residues. Losses at the gene ends were 6 bases for V and 6 bases for J; bases not matched to a gene: 5. CDR3 in DNA: TGCAGTGCCCCCAGGACTAGCGAGCAGTACTTC. Translation gives CSAPRTSEQYF.

V and J are TRBV10-3 and TRBJ2-7, with 13 bases fitting TRBD2. The ends lost 3 bases at V and 2 bases at J; junction bases unmatched: 13. CDR1 and CDR2 from the germline V gene are ENHRY and SYGVKD. The CDR3 is made up of 19 amino acids. CDR3 residues: CAISEGTSGIESLPYEQYF. CDR3 in DNA: TGTGCCATCAGTGAAGGGACTAGCGGGATAGAGTCGTTACCCTACGAGCAGTACTTC.

J is TRBJ1-5 and V is TRBV19, with D possibly TRBD1 on 6 matching bases. This CDR3 region has 15 residues. Germline V gene data show CDR1 as LNHDA and CDR2 as SQIVND (reference sequence). The V gene lost 5 bases and the J gene lost 5 bases, with 16 bases spanning the gap. DNA of the CDR3: TGTGCCAGTAGTCCCTCCTGGGCAGGGGATCAGCCCCAGCATTTT. Translation: CASSPSWAGDQPQHF.

CDR3 nucleotides: TGTGCCAGCAGCCTGACCGAAGGGCGCGGGCGGTCCAATGAGCAGTTCTTC. Translating it yields CASSLTEGRGRSNEQFF. The J gene is TRBJ2-1, the V gene TRBV4-2; maybe TRBD2 (5 bases). V lost 4 bases, J lost 6 bases, and 22 bases lay in between. Germline values: CDR1 LGHNA, CDR2 YNFKEQ. CDR3 length: 17 amino acids.

The V call is TRBV25-1, the J call TRBJ2-5; 8 bases are shared with TRBD1. V lost 2 bases to trimming and J lost 3 bases; unmatched junction nucleotides: 2. Germline V gives CDR1 MGHDK, CDR2 SYGVNS. The CDR3 spans 14 residues. CDR3 amino acids: CASSEPTGEETQYF. The CDR3 bases are TGTGCCAGCAGTGAACCGACAGGGGAAGAGACCCAGTACTTC.

This clone was detected only once. V gene TRBV5-1 combines with J gene TRBJ2-7; 9 nucleotides match TRBD1. Germline-derived CDR1 and CDR2 are SGHRS and YFSETQ. CDR3 length: 12 residues. Trimming removed 6 bases from V and 3 bases from J; junction bases left unmatched: 1. CDR3 sequence reads: CASTGQGYEQYF. CDR3 in DNA: TGCGCCAGCACGGGACAGGGCTACGAGCAGTACTTC.

The chain links TRBV7-8 to TRBJ1-2; a possible D gene is TRBD1 (5 bases). There are 15 residues in the CDR3. Germline V gene lookup returns CDR1 SGHVS and CDR2 FQNEAQ. Trimming stripped 3 bases from V and 0 bases from J, with 11 bases between. CDR3 loop: CASSLRTKANYGYTF. CDR3 bases: TGTGCCAGCAGCTTGAGGACAAAAGCTAACTATGGCTACACCTTC. Based on the CDR3 plus reference TRBV7-8 and TRBJ1-2, the full variable domain is GAGVSQSPRYKVAKRGQDVALRCDPISGHVSLFWYQQALGQGPEFLTYFQNEAQLDKSGLPSDRFFAERPEGSVSTLKIQRTQQEDSAVYLCASSLRTKANYGYTFGSGTRLTVV.

This clone has just one count. The V call is TRBV7-9, the J call TRBJ1-2, with 7 bases identical to TRBD1. Trimming at V came to 5 bases and at J to 4 bases, leaving 7 bases not matched to a gene. This CDR3 region has 14 residues. Germline lookup yields CDR1 SEHNR and CDR2 FQNEAQ (reference sequence). CDR3 sequence reads: CASSPDREPYGYTF. CDR3 in DNA: TGTGCCAGCAGCCCTGACAGGGAGCCCTATGGCTACACCTTC.

This clone was seen a single time. Other DNA sequences within the sample encode an identical CDR3. The chain combines TRBV5-1 with TRBJ2-5, with 13 bases that match TRBD2. Germline V gene data show CDR1 as SGHRS and CDR2 as YFSETQ. The CDR3 loop spans 15 amino acids. J gave up 4 bases and V 2 bases, and 2 bases lay outside the gene matches. The CDR3 sequence: CASSFGLAGAETQYF. The CDR3 nucleotides are TGCGCCAGCAGCTTTGGACTAGCGGGGGCAGAGACCCAGTACTTC.

V gene TRBV2 combines with J gene TRBJ1-3; no clear D gene. Germline assignment: CDR1 SNHLY and CDR2 FYNNEI. V lost 2 bases and J 0 bases, leaving 17 bases between the germline ends. CDR3 length: 18 amino acids. The CDR3 here is CASSESVAGRSSGNTIYF. The CDR3 DNA follows: TGTGCCAGCAGTGAATCGGTAGCGGGCAGATCCTCTGGAAACACCATATATTTT.

This clone was detected once. This chain uses TRBV6-1 with TRBJ1-1, with D perhaps matching TRBD1 (5 bases). There are 15 residues in the CDR3. The V gene lost 4 bases and the J gene lost 5 bases, with 17 bases spanning the gap. CDR1 and CDR2 (germline): MNHNS, SASEGT. This CDR3 is CASSGLGGTWTEAFF. The CDR3 DNA follows: TGTGCCAGCAGTGGGCTGGGGGGAACGTGGACTGAAGCTTTCTTT.

This rearrangement joins TRBV7-9 to TRBJ1-2, with 7 nucleotides matching TRBD1. The CDR3 runs to 14 residues. After removal of 2 bases from V and 10 bases from J, the junction contained 10 bases not matched to a gene. Germline V CDR1 and CDR2: SEHNR, FQNEAQ (reference sequence). Written as DNA, the CDR3 is TGTGCCAGCAGCTTAAATCCCGGGACAGCAATCTACACCTTC. Its translation: CASSLNPGTAIYTF.

With respect to this clone: At the DNA level, this CDR3 is encoded by other sequences in the same sample as well. V gene TRBV7-9 combines with J gene TRBJ1-1; D remains unclear. Germline CDR1 reads SEHNR; CDR2 reads FQNEAQ (reference sequence). Trimming stripped 6 bases from V and 2 bases from J, with 10 bases between. CDR3 size: 13 residues. This chain's CDR3 is CASSFGGNTEAFF. CDR3 DNA sequence: TGTGCCAGCAGTTTTGGAGGTAACACTGAAGCTTTCTTT. Filled out from reference TRBV7-9 and TRBJ1-1, the complete variable domain reads DTGVSQNPRHKITKRGQNVTFRCDPISEHNRLYWYRQTLGQGPEFLTYFQNEAQLEKSRLLSDRFSAERPKGSFSTLEIQRTEQGDSAMYLCASSFGGNTEAFFGQGTRLTVV.

The chain carries TRBV29-1 and TRBJ2-3; either TRBD1 or TRBD2 may fit D (5 bases each). Trimming removed 4 bases from V and 2 bases from J, with 16 bases in between. Germline V gives CDR1 SQVTM, CDR2 ANQGSEA. The CDR3 has 15 amino acids. The CDR3 is CSVGALGPNTDTQYF. For the CDR3, the DNA is TGCAGCGTTGGGGCGTTGGGACCGAACACAGATACGCAGTATTTT.

The CDR3 DNA reads TGTGCCAGCAGTTTATTGGGACAGTCGAAAGAGACCCAGTACTTC. It encodes CASSLLGQSKETQYF. The chain is built from TRBV27 and TRBJ2-5, with TRBD1 matching 7 bases. Per germline, CDR1 MNHEY and CDR2 SMNVEV (reference sequence). V lost 1 base to trimming and J lost 3 bases; unmatched junction nucleotides: 5. The CDR3 covers 15 residues.

This sequence joins TRBV7-7 and TRBJ2-5; D is unclear. Per germline, CDR1 SSHAT and CDR2 FNYEAQ (reference sequence). The CDR3 has 14 residues. V lost 1 base to trimming and J lost 1 base, with 7 bases between them. In DNA form, the CDR3 reads TGTGCCAGCAGCTTAGGGGTGGCCCAAGAGACCCAGTACTTC. Translating gives CASSLGVAQETQYF.

The chain is built from TRBV7-8 and TRBJ2-5, with D unclear. The CDR3 consists of 16 residues. Germline V gene data show CDR1 as SGHVS and CDR2 as FQNEAQ. V was cut by 5 bases and J by 4 bases, with 20 bases left in between. The CDR3, as DNA: TGTGCCAGCAGCCGGCCAAGGGTATGGTATGGAGAGACCCAGTACTTC. This translates into CASSRPRVWYGETQYF.

The chain couples TRBV19 to TRBJ1-1, with TRBD1 matching 7 bases. Looked up from germline, CDR1 is LNHDA and CDR2 is SQIVND (reference sequence). The CDR3 spans 13 residues. Germline trimming cut 5 bases from V and 11 bases from J; bases unmatched to any gene: 11. The CDR3 spells CASSSLQGLMAFF. For the CDR3, the DNA is TGTGCCAGTAGTTCGTTACAGGGGTTGATGGCTTTCTTT.

V gene TRBV5-4 combines with J gene TRBJ1-1; D gene unclear. With 3 bases removed from V and 4 bases from J, the gap between germline ends came to 13 bases. CDR1 SGHNT and CDR2 YYREEE come from the germline V gene (reference sequence). The CDR3 extends over 14 amino acids. The CDR3 region is CASSSPRWGTEAFF. The DNA for the CDR3 is TGTGCCAGCAGCTCTCCAAGGTGGGGCACTGAAGCTTTCTTT. The variable domain in full, with the rest retrieved from reference TRBV5-4 and TRBJ1-1, is ETGVTQSPTHLIKTRGQQVTLRCSSQSGHNTVSWYQQALGQGPQFIFQYYREEENGRGNFPPRFSGLQFPNYSSELNVNALELDDSALYLCASSSPRWGTEAFFGQGTRLTVV.

This chain connects TRBV5-1 to TRBJ2-7; D is unresolved. V gave up 0 bases and J gave up 0 bases, with 10 bases separating them. The CDR3 extends over 15 amino acids. Germline lookup yields CDR1 SGHRS and CDR2 YFSETQ. The DNA for the CDR3 is TGCGCCAGCAGCTTGGTGCAGAGGAGCTCCTACGAGCAGTACTTC. Protein product: CASSLVQRSSYEQYF.